One sample yielded the 9 T cell receptor beta chains listed below, sequenced in a study of blood T cell repertoires in COVID-19. TCRdb keeps only in-frame clones here, not all; method: immunoSEQ multiplex PCR. The data hold some 420,000 clones, with around 87% observed a single time. Input material: PBMCs or T cells enriched from blood (not recorded which). The receptors originated from a man aged 25 to 40 who had recovered from COVID-19.

CDR3 DNA sequence: TGTGCCAGCAGCTACCTCCGAGAGGGACTAGCTTCTTCCGGGGAGCTGTTTTTT. Its translation is CASSYLREGLASSGELFF. V usage is TRBV11-2 and J usage is TRBJ2-2, with 9 bases matching TRBD2. Germline V gene sequence: CDR1 SGHAT, CDR2 FQNNGV. The CDR3 extends over 18 amino acids. The V segment lost 4 bases and the J segment 6 bases; nucleotides outside the gene matches: 15.

V and J are TRBV12-2 and TRBJ2-5; TRBD2 was called by the table and not checked on the DNA. TRBV12-2 is described as a pseudogene. This CDR3 contains 15 residues. CDR3 DNA sequence: TGTGCAAGTCGCCCGATAGCGGGGAGCCAAGAGACCCAGTACTTC. This gives the protein CASRPIAGSQETQYF.

The J gene is TRBJ2-7, the V gene TRBV11-2, with D maybe TRBD1 (6 bases). Deletions cut 3 bases from V and 3 bases from J, with 21 bases between. The length of the CDR3 is 17 residues. Germline V CDR1 and CDR2: SGHAT, FQNNGV. CDR3 in amino acids: CASSFTDGTRRNYEQYF. For the CDR3, the DNA is TGTGCCAGCAGCTTTACGGATGGGACACGAAGAAACTACGAGCAGTACTTC.

This clone was seen more than once but under ten times. The V gene is TRBV7-9, the J gene TRBJ1-5; D is unresolved. From germline, CDR1 is SEHNR and CDR2 FQNEAQ (reference sequence). Trimming shortened V by 0 bases and J by 8 bases, and 5 bases separated the two germline ends. The CDR3 loop spans 12 amino acids. The CDR3 DNA sequence: TGTGCCAGCAGCTTAGCTATCGAGCCCCAGCATTTT. Translated, it gives CASSLAIEPQHF.

A word on this clone: The junction shows a germline mismatch at one end, possibly a read error. The chain couples TRBV5-3 to TRBJ2-7, with 7 nucleotides matching TRBD2. TRBV5-3 counts as an open reading frame of uncertain function. The CDR3 runs 15 residues. The CDR3 sequence: CVRSPLAVYSYEQYF. DNA of the CDR3: TGTGTCAGAAGCCCCCTAGCGGTTTACTCCTACGAGCAGTACTTC.

CDR3 sequence (DNA): TGTGCCAGCATCTCCGGGACTAGCGGCACAGATACGCAGTATTTT. As protein: CASISGTSGTDTQYF. This rearrangement joins TRBV28 to TRBJ2-3; 10 nucleotides line up with TRBD2. CDR3 size: 15 residues. The germline V gene encodes CDR1 MDHEN and CDR2 SYDVKM. V gave up 7 bases and J gave up 1 base; unmatched junction bases: 5.

This clone was recorded only once. The chain carries TRBV7-9 and TRBJ2-7, with D unresolved. The length of the CDR3 is 13 residues. CDR1 and CDR2 from the germline V gene are SEHNR and FQNEAQ (reference sequence). V lost 2 bases and J 2 bases, leaving 7 bases between the germline ends. The CDR3 spells CASSLTSTYEQYF. Written as DNA, the CDR3 is TGTGCCAGCAGCTTAACCAGTACCTACGAGCAGTACTTC.

This clone showed up just a few times. This chain joins TRBV19 and TRBJ1-3; TRBD1 agrees at 11 bases. Per germline, CDR1 LNHDA and CDR2 SQIVND (reference sequence). This CDR3 is 17 amino acids long. Trimming removed 7 bases from V and 0 bases from J; junction bases left unmatched: 8. CDR3 residues: CASKGQGVTFSGNTIYF. CDR3 in DNA: TGTGCCAGTAAGGGACAGGGGGTCACCTTCTCTGGAAACACCATATATTTT.

The chain uses TRBV15 and TRBJ2-7; 12 bases are a match to TRBD2. Germline V gives CDR1 LNHNV, CDR2 YYDKDF (reference sequence). V lost 1 base and J lost 0; bases outside the gene matches: 4. The CDR3 loop spans 17 amino acids. CDR3 coding DNA: TGTGCCACCAGCAGAGGGACTAGCGGGGCGAGCTCCTACGAGCAGTACTTC. It encodes CATSRGTSGASSYEQYF.